This TCR beta chain comes out of a study of human T cells and chemical hapten exposure. The CDR3 is 13 residues long. Per the germline V gene, CDR1 is ENHRY and CDR2 is SYGVKD. V lost 4 bases and J 5 bases, leaving 9 bases between the germline ends. One entry per CDR3 protein, called by TCRdb with MiXCR from the RACE reads. The data hold around 160,000 distinct CDR3 sequences, with approximately 14% observed a single time. Time point defined: patch test 1, 2 weeks after DPC sensitization. Sample treatment: therapeutic diphenylcyclopropenone sensitization with weekly scalp DPC. This TCR was sampled from a woman younger than 45 with alopecia areata. Some clones in this sample may be carry-over from other donors' samples. This specimen was whole blood, taken in connection with sensitization to the hapten diphenylcyclopropenone (DPC). This chain links TRBV10-3 with TRBJ1-5; D is undetermined. CDR3 nucleotide sequence: TGTGCCATCAGTGGGGCCTCGGATCAGCCCCAGCATTTT. Amino acid sequence: CAISGASDQPQHF.